This T cell receptor beta chain emerged from a study of OX40 agonist ivuxolimab in advanced cancers. The overall study: Patients were treated with intravenous ivuxolimab, dosed at 0.01 to 10 mg/kg and infused every 2 weeks.

This table comes from immunoSEQ multiplex PCR, and its TCRdb copy is limited to in-frame clones, with some not included. The sample holds about 41,000 clones; approximately 80% are singletons and the top ten take 2% to 3%. The junction had 5 bases not matched to a gene; V was cut back by 0 bases and J by 7 bases. The CDR3 is made up of 14 amino acids. CDR1 SGHKS and CDR2 YYEKEE come from the germline V gene (reference sequence). The study, taken as a whole, reports: In the 0.1 to 3.0 mg/kg range, CD4+ and CD8+ blood T cells had expanded clonally by week 6.

Worth noting for this clone: The antigen remains undetermined.

Patients with autoimmune history or systemic immunosuppression were excluded. Samples were taken at baseline and on day 1 of cycles 4 and 7. The chain uses TRBV5-5 and TRBJ2-7, with 9 bases lining up with TRBD1. Sequencing used CD4+ or CD8+ T cells sorted from blood, obtained in a trial of the OX40 agonist ivuxolimab. This clonotype originated in an adult with an advanced solid tumor such as melanoma, head and neck, liver or kidney cancer. CDR3 sequence reads: CASSLEDRGREQYF. CDR3 bases: TGTGCCAGCAGCTTGGAGGACAGGGGCAGAGAGCAGTACTTC. Based on the CDR3 plus reference TRBV5-5 and TRBJ2-7, the full variable domain is DAGVTQSPTHLIKTRGQQVTLRCSPISGHKSVSWYQQVLGQGPQFIFQYYEKEERGRGNFPDRFSARQFPNYSSELNVNALLLGDSALYLCASSLEDRGREQYFGPGTRLTVT.